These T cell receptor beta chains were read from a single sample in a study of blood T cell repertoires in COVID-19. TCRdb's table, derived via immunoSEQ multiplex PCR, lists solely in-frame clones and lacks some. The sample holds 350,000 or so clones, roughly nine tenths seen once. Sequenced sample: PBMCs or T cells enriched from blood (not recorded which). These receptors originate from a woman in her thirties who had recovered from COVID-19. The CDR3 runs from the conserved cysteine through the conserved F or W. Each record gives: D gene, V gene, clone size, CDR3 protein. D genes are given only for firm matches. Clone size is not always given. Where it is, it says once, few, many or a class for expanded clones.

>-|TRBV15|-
CATSGARGSATNEKLFF
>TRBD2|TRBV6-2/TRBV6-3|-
CASSWNPLSGGAETQYF
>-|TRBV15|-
CATSADRLSSYEQYF
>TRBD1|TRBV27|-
CASSSGTGHSPLHF
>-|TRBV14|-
CASSEHRLRYNEQFF
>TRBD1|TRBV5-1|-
CASSSPYPGQGYSAQYF
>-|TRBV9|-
CASSVWVEATDTQYF
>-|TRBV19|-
CASSMQSNQPQHF
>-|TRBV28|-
CASSLSAGATPTEAFF
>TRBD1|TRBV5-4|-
CASSPPDRGPNTEAFF
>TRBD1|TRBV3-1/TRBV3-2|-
CASSPAGTGFAGELFF
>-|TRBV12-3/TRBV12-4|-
CATSEGRAEAFF
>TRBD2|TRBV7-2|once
CASSPGGGRGTDTQYF
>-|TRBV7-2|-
CASSLVGGQTYEQYF
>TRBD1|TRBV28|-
CASSSRDSFANTEAFF
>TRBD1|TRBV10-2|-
CASRDRGSDTQYF
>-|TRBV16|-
CASNEASRTYEQYF
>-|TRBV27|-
CASTPETGELFF
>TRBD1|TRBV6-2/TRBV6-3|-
CASSLPTGGGNNEQFF
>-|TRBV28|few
CASNLENTIYF
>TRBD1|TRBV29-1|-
CSVDRGKTSTDTQYF
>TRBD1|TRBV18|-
CASSPGTGGADEQYF
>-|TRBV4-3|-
CASSQVLQNIQYF
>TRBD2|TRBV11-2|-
CASSLGAGGPYNEQFF
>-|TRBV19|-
CASSIAGVPEYEQYF
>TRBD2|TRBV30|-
CAWRIAGGPHEQFF
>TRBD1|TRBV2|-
CASRPGTVEAFF
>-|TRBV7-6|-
CASSLGPGKDQPQHF